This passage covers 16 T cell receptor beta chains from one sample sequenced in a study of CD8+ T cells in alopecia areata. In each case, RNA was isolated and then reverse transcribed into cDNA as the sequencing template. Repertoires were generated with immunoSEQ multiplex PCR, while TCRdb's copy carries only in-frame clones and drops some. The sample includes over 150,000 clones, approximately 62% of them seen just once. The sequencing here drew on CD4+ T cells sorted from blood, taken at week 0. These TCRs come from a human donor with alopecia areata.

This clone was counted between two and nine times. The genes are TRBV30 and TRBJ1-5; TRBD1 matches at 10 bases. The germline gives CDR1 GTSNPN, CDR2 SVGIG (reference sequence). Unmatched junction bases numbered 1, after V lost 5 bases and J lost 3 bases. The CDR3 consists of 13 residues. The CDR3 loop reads CAWGTGDNQPQHF. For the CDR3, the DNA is TGTGCCTGGGGGACAGGGGACAATCAGCCCCAGCATTTT.

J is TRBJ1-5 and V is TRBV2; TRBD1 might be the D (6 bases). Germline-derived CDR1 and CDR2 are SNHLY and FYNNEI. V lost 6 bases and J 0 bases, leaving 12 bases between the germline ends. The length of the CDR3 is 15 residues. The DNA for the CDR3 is TGTGCCAGCAGCCTGGACAGTAATAGCAATCAGCCCCAGCATTTT. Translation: CASSLDSNSNQPQHF.

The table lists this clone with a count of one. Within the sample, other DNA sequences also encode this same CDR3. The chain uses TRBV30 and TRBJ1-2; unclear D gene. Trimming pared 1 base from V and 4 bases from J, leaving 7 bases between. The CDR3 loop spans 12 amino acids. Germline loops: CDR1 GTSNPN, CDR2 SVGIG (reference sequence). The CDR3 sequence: CAWSGGSYGYTF. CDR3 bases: TGTGCCTGGAGTGGTGGTTCCTATGGCTACACCTTC.

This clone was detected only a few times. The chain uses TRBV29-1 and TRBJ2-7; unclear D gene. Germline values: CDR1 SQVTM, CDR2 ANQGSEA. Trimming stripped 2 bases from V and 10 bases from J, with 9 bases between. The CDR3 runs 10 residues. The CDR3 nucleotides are TGCAGCGTTGAACGTGGGATCCAGTACTTC. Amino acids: CSVERGIQYF.

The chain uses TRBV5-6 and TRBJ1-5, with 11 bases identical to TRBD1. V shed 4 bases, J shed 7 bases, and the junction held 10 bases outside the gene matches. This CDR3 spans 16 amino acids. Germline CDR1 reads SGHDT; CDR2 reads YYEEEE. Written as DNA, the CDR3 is TGTGCCAGCAGCCTGGGACAGGGGGTCCCCGGGCAGCCCCAGCATTTT. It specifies CASSLGQGVPGQPQHF. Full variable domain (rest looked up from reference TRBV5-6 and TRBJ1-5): DAGVTQSPTHLIKTRGQQVTLRCSPKSGHDTVSWYQQALGQGPQFIFQYYEEEERQRGNFPDRFSGHQFPNYSSELNVNALLLGDSALYLCASSLGQGVPGQPQHFGDGTRLSIL.

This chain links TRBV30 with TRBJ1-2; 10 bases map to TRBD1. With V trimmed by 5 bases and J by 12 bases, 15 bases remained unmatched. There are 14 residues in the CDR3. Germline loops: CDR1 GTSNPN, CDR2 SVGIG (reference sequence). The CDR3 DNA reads TGTGCCTGGGGCCCCTATGGGACAGGGGTGAAGCACACCTTC. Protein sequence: CAWGPYGTGVKHTF. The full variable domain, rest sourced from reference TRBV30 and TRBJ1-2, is SQTIHQWPATLVQPVGSPLSLECTVEGTSNPNLYWYRQAAGRGLQLLFYSVGIGQISSEVPQNLSASRPQDRQFILSSKKLLLSDSGFYLCAWGPYGTGVKHTFGSGTRLTVV.

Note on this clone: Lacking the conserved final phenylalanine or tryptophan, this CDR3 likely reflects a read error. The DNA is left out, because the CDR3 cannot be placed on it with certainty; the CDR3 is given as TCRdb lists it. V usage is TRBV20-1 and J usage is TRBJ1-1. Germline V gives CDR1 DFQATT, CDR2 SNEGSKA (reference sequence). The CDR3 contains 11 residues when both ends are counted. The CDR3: CSARTPGSARI.

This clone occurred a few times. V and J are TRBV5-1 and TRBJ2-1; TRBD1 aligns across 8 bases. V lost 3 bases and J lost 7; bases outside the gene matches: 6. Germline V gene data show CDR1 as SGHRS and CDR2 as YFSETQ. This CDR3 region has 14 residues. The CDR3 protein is CASSWSQGANEQFF. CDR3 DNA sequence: TGCGCCAGCAGCTGGTCTCAGGGGGCGAATGAGCAGTTCTTC. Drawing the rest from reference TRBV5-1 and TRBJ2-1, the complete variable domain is KAGVTQTPRYLIKTRGQQVTLSCSPISGHRSVSWYQQTPGQGLQFLFEYFSETQRNKGNFPGRFSGRQFSNSRSEMNVSTLELGDSALYLCASSWSQGANEQFFGPGTRLTVL.

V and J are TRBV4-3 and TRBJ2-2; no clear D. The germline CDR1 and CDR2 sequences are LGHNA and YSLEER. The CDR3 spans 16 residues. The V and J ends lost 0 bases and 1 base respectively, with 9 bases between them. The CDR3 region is CASSQDSVRNTGELFF. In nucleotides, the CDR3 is TGCGCCAGCAGCCAAGATTCGGTCAGGAACACCGGGGAGCTGTTTTTT.

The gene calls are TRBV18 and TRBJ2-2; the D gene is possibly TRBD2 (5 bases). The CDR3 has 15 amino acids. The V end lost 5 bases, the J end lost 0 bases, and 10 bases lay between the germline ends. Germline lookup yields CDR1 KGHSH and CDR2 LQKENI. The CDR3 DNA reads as TGTGCCAGCTCAAAATCGGGGACGAACACCGGGGAGCTGTTTTTT. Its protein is CASSKSGTNTGELFF.

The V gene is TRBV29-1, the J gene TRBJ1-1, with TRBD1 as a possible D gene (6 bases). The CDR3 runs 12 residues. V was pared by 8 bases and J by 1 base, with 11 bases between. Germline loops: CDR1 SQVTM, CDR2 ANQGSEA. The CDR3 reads CSSGQTNTEAFF. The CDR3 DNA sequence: TGCAGCTCTGGACAGACGAACACTGAAGCTTTCTTT.

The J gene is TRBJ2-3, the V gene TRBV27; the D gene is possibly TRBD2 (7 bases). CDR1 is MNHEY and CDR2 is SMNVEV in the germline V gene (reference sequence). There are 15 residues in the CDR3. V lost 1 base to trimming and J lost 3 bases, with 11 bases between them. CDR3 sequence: CASSLYGGLTDTQYF. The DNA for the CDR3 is TGTGCCAGCAGTTTATACGGGGGGCTTACAGATACGCAGTATTTT.

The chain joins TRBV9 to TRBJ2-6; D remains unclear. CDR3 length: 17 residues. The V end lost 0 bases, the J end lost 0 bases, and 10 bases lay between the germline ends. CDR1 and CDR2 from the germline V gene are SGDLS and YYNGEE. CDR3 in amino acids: CASSVAGRSSGANVLTF. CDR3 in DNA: TGTGCCAGCAGCGTAGCTGGAAGGTCCTCTGGGGCCAACGTCCTGACTTTC.

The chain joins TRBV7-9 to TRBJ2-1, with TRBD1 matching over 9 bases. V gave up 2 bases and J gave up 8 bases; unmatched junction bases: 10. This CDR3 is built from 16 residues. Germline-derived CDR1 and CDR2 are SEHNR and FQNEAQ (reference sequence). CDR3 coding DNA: TGTGCCAGCAGCTTACGGCCCATACAGGGGGCGGATGAGCAGTTCTTC. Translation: CASSLRPIQGADEQFF.

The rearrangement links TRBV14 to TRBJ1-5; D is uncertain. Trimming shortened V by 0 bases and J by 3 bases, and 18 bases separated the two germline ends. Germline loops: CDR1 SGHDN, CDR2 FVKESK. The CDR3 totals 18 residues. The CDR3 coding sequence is TGTGCCAGCAGCCAAGATTCGGCAGGATTCCCAGACAATCAGCCCCAGCATTTT. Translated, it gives CASSQDSAGFPDNQPQHF.

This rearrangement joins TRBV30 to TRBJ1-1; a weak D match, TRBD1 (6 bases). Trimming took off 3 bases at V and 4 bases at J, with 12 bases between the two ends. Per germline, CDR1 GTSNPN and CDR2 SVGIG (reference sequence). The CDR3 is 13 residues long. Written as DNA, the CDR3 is TGTGCCTGGAGCGGCAGGGGCGGCACTGAAGCTTTCTTT. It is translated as CAWSGRGGTEAFF. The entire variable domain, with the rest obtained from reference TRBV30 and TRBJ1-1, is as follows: SQTIHQWPATLVQPVGSPLSLECTVEGTSNPNLYWYRQAAGRGLQLLFYSVGIGQISSEVPQNLSASRPQDRQFILSSKKLLLSDSGFYLCAWSGRGGTEAFFGQGTRLTVV.